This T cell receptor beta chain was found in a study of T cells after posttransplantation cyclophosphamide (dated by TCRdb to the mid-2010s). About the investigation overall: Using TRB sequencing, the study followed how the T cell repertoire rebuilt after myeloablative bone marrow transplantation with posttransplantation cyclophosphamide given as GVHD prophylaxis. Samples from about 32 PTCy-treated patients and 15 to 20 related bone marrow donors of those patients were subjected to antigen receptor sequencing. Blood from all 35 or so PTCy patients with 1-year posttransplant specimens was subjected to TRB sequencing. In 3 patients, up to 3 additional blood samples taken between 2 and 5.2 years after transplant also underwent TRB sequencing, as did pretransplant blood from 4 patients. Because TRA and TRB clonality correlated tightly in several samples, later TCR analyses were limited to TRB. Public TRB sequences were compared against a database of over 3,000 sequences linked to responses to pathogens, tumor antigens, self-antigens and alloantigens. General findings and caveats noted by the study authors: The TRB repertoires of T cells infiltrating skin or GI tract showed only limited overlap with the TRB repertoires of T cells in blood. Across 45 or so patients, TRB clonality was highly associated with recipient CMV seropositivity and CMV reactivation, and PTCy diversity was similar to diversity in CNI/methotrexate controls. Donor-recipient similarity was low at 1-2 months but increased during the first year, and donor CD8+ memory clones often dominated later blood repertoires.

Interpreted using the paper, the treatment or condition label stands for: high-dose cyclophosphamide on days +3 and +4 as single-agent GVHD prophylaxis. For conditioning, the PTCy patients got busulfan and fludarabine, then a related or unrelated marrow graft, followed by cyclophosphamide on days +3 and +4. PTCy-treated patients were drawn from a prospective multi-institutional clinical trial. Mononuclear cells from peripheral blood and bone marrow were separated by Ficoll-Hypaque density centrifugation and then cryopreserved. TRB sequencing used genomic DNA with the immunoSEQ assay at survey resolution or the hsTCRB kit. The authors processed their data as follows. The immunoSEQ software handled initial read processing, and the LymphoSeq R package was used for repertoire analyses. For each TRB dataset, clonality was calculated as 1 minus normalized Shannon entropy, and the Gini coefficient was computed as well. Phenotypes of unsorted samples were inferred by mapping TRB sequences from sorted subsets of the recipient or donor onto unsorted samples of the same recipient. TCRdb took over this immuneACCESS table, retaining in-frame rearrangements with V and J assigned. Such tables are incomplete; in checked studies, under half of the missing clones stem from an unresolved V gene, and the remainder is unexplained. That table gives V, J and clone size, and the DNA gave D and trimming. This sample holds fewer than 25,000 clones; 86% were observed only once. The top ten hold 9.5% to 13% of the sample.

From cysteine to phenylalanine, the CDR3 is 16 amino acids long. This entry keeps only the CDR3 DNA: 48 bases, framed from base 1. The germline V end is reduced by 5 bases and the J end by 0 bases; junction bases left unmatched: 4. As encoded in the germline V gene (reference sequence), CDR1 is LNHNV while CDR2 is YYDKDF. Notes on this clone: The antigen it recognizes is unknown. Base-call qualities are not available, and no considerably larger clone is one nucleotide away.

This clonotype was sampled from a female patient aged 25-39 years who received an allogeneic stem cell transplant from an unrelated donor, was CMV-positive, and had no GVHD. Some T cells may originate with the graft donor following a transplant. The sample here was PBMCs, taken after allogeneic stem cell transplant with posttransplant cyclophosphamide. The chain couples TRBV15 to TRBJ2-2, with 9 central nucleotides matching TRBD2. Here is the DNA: TGTGCCACCAGCGTGGGCGGGGGGGCGAACACCGGGGAGCTGTTTTTT. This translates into CATSVGGGANTGELFF.